Here is one T cell receptor (beta chain) with its context. A read error may produce the germline difference seen at one junction end. TCRdb re-called the RT-PCR reads with MiXCR, one entry per CDR3 protein. This sample carries roughly 200,000 distinct CDR3 sequences, 35% to 45% of them seen once, and the ten largest clones take under 14%. This CDR3 spans 16 amino acids. The source of the sample is a study of patients and donors after allogeneic stem cell transplantation. V is TRBV12-3 or TRBV12-4 and J is TRBJ1-5; D unresolved. This clonotype originated in a human donor who was either an allogeneic HSCT recipient or a stem cell or donor lymphocyte infusion donor (not recorded which). It is not recorded whose cells these are; they may come from a transplant donor. Sequences were obtained from blood, either unsorted or a sorted T cell fraction (not recorded which). CDR3 DNA sequence: TGTGCCAGCACTTTACAGTGGGGTTATAGCAATCAGCCCCAGCATTTT. Its translation is CASTLQWGYSNQPQHF.